The subject of this entry is one TCR beta chain. Sequencing was performed with immunoSEQ multiplex PCR; in TCRdb, only in-frame clones are kept and a portion is missing. Of tens of thousands of clones listed, around four fifths are singletons. Germline values: CDR1 SNHLY, CDR2 FYNNEI. The CDR3 runs to 12 residues. Deletions cut 4 bases from V and 8 bases from J, with 11 bases between. This sample is part of a study of OX40 agonist ivuxolimab in advanced cancers. Study context: In three patients, partial responses were observed, one with hepatocellular carcinoma and two with cutaneous melanoma.

This TCR derives from an adult with an advanced solid tumor such as melanoma, head and neck, liver or kidney cancer. The chain is built from TRBV2 and TRBJ1-2; D gene unclear. The specimen was CD4+ or CD8+ T cells sorted from blood, collected in a trial of the OX40 agonist ivuxolimab. CDR3 amino acids: CASSVAGYGYTF. The CDR3 DNA follows: TGTGCCAGCAGTGTGGCGGGGTACGGCTACACCTTC.